Below, 6 T cell receptor beta chains from the same sample are listed, as sequenced in a study of T cell responses to AZD1222 COVID-19 vaccine. The method was immunoSEQ multiplex PCR; TCRdb's version includes in-frame clones alone and lacks a portion of them. Among around 180,000 clones listed, 85% to 95% were seen once. Sequencing was performed on peripheral blood, taken 28 days after the second AZD1222 dose. The origin of the receptors is an adult who received the AZD1222 COVID-19 vaccine.

The chain joins TRBV28 to TRBJ2-7; D may be TRBD1 or TRBD2 (5 bases each). This CDR3 comprises 13 residues. The germline V gene has CDR1 MDHEN and CDR2 SYDVKM. The ends were cut back, 8 bases at V and 8 bases at J, with 19 bases in the middle. CDR3 sequence: CASGDRALYKQYF. CDR3 sequence (DNA): TGTGCCAGCGGGGACCGGGCCTTATACAAGCAGTACTTC.

This chain joins TRBV11-1 and TRBJ2-3; 7 bases are shared with TRBD2. Germline values: CDR1 SGHAT, CDR2 FQDESV (reference sequence). Trimming cost V 3 bases and J 0 bases; bases outside gene matches: 3. The CDR3 runs 15 residues. The CDR3 is CASSFGGGSTDTQYF. For the CDR3, the DNA is TGTGCCAGCAGCTTTGGGGGGGGGAGCACAGATACGCAGTATTTT.

This chain uses TRBV7-8 with TRBJ2-2; D not resolved. Trimming shortened V by 2 bases and J by 0 bases, and 13 bases separated the two germline ends. The CDR3 runs 17 residues. The germline gives CDR1 SGHVS, CDR2 FQNEAQ. The CDR3 is CASSLKSLRSNTGELFF. Written as DNA, the CDR3 is TGTGCCAGCAGCTTAAAGTCATTACGTTCGAACACCGGGGAGCTGTTTTTT.

The rearrangement links TRBV2 to TRBJ1-5; D is ambiguous. There are 14 residues in the CDR3. V was pared by 6 bases and J by 4 bases, with 13 bases between. Germline loops: CDR1 SNHLY, CDR2 FYNNEI. CDR3 loop: CASSAAKRNQPQHF. CDR3 in DNA: TGTGCCAGCAGCGCCGCGAAAAGGAATCAGCCCCAGCATTTT.

This clone was picked up one time. The chain has TRBV3-1 (or the pseudogene TRBV3-2) and TRBJ1-5, with a weak D call TRBD1 (6 bases). The V end lost 1 base, the J end lost 9 bases, and 13 bases lay between the germline ends. This CDR3 region has 14 residues. Germline-derived CDR1 and CDR2 are LGHDT and YNNKEL (reference sequence). The CDR3 nucleotides are TGTGCCAGCAGCCAAGGACAGGCTCCATCGCCCCAGCATTTT. This sequence encodes CASSQGQAPSPQHF.

J is TRBJ1-6 and V is TRBV27, with D unclear. Deletions cut 6 bases from V and 2 bases from J, with 14 bases between. CDR3 length: 16 residues. CDR1 and CDR2 from the germline V gene are MNHEY and SMNVEV (reference sequence). For the CDR3, the DNA is TGTGCCAGCAGCCCGTCACTCGCCGCCTATAATTCACCCCTCCACTTT. Encoded protein: CASSPSLAAYNSPLHF.